This entry lists 8 T cell receptor beta chains sequenced from one sample in a study of prognosis after radiotherapy for stage I lung cancer. Starting from genomic DNA, TCR beta CDR3 was amplified through two-round multiplex PCR. Round-one PCR had primers specific to each TRBV and TRBJ gene. Using its own MiXCR run on the multiplex PCR reads, TCRdb lists one record per CDR3 protein. The sample has about 16,000 distinct CDR3 sequences; about 44% are singletons. The specimen was PBMCs, collected before or after stereotactic body radiation therapy (not recorded which). The receptors derive from a donor aged 50 or older with non-small cell lung cancer.

The V gene is TRBV6-5, the J gene TRBJ2-3; 8 bases align to TRBD2. The V gene end was trimmed by 4 bases and the J gene end by 3 bases; junction bases not matched to a gene: 6. The CDR3 loop spans 15 amino acids. The germline V gene has CDR1 MNHEY and CDR2 SVGAGI. The CDR3 bases are TGTGCCAGCAGTTCAGGACTAGCAGGGACAGATACGCAGTATTTT. Its protein product is CASSSGLAGTDTQYF.

This clonotype was seen at least ten times. The chain is built from TRBV24-1 and TRBJ2-3; D gene uncertain. Between the trimmed V and J ends, which lost 5 bases and 2 bases, there was a span of 13 bases. In germline, CDR1 is KGHDR, CDR2 SFDVKD. This CDR3 contains 15 residues. The CDR3 here is CATSGIEQHTDTQYF. The CDR3 coding sequence is TGTGCCACCAGTGGGATAGAACAACACACAGATACGCAGTATTTT.

About this clonotype: A much larger clone is a single base away; this may be a read error. V usage is TRBV18 and J usage is TRBJ2-6; D not resolved. The CDR3 spans 15 residues. Between the trimmed V and J ends, which lost 3 bases and 3 bases, there was a span of 9 bases. CDR1 is KGHSH and CDR2 is LQKENI in the germline V gene. In DNA, the CDR3 is TGTGCCAGCTCACCTATCCCCTATGGGGCCAACGTCCTGACTTTC. Amino acid sequence: CASSPIPYGANVLTF.

The rearrangement links TRBV12-3 or TRBV12-4 to TRBJ1-2, with 9 bases aligning to TRBD1. The CDR3 has 15 amino acids. J lost 8 bases, V lost 5 bases, and 12 bases had no gene match. For the CDR3, the DNA is TGTGCCAGCAGTATCAGACAGGGGGACGTAGGGGGCTACACCTTC. Its translation is CASSIRQGDVGGYTF.

Many counts were recorded for this clonotype. The chain is built from TRBV29-1 and TRBJ1-5; D call uncertain. Trimming left V 6 bases short and J 6 bases short, with 15 bases between. Per germline, CDR1 SQVTM and CDR2 ANQGSEA. This CDR3 is built from 13 residues. The CDR3: CSVQSTPGQPQHF. The CDR3 DNA follows: TGCAGCGTACAGTCTACCCCCGGTCAGCCCCAGCATTTT.

This clonotype was picked up many times. The chain uses TRBV19 and TRBJ2-2; 8 nucleotides agree with TRBD1. This CDR3 spans 14 amino acids. CDR1 and CDR2 from the germline V gene are LNHDA and SQIVND (reference sequence). V shed 8 bases and J 6 bases; nucleotides not matched to a gene: 8. The CDR3 region is CASLNRGSSGELFF. CDR3 DNA sequence: TGTGCCAGTCTCAACAGGGGGTCCTCCGGGGAGCTGTTTTTT. The full variable domain, with the rest looked up from reference TRBV19 and TRBJ2-2, is DGGITQSPKYLFRKEGQNVTLSCEQNLNHDAMYWYRQDPGQGLRLIYYSQIVNDFQKGDIAEGYSVSREKKESFPLTVTSAQKNPTAFYLCASLNRGSSGELFFGEGSRLTVL.

The genes are TRBV12-3 or TRBV12-4 and TRBJ2-2; 15 nucleotides match TRBD2. There are 16 residues in the CDR3. Trimming took 10 bases from V and 1 from J; bases not matched to a gene: 4. The DNA of the CDR3 is TGTGCCACTTCGGGACTAGCGGGAGGGAACACCGGGGAGCTGTTTTTT. It is translated as CATSGLAGGNTGELFF.

This clonotype was counted between two and nine times. The V and J genes are TRBV12-3 or TRBV12-4 and TRBJ1-2; no clear D gene. V was trimmed by 5 bases and J by 4 bases, leaving 8 bases between them. The CDR3 consists of 12 residues. CDR3 nucleotides: TGTGCCAGCAGTCAAGAGACCTATGGCTACACCTTC. As protein: CASSQETYGYTF.